Listed below are T cell receptor beta chains from one sample, sequenced in a study of Graves' ophthalmopathy and Graves' hyperthyroidism. TCRdb reprocessed the multiplex PCR reads with MiXCR, giving one entry per CDR3 protein. Seen here are hundreds of thousands of distinct CDR3 sequences, 15% to 19% observed once, and the top ten hold 7%. Sequences were obtained from peripheral blood. These TCRs come from a woman in her late teens or twenties with stable Graves' hyperthyroidism. CDR3s include the opening cysteine and the closing phenylalanine or tryptophan. D genes are given only for firm matches. Rows give clone size only sometimes, using once, few, many, or a class for an expanded clone.

J gene | clone size | D gene | V gene | CDR3 protein | CDR3 DNA
TRBJ2-4 | few | - | TRBV2 | CASSERDSLAKNIKYF | TGTGCCAGCAGTGAGCGGGACAGCCTAGCCAAAAACATTAAGTACTTC
TRBJ1-1 | many | TRBD1 | TRBV6-1 | CASTLPGQGQAFF | TGTGCCAGCACATTACCGGGACAGGGGCAAGCTTTCTTT
TRBJ2-3 | many | - | TRBV9 | CASSVGRGSTDTQYF | TGTGCCAGCAGCGTAGGGCGGGGAAGCACAGATACGCAGTATTTT
TRBJ2-3 | - | - | TRBV6-4 | CASSESGSTDTQYF | TGTGCCAGCAGTGAGAGCGGGAGCACAGATACGCAGTATTTT
TRBJ1-1 | - | - | TRBV6-1 | CASRVRLNTEAFF | TGTGCCAGCAGGGTCAGGTTGAACACTGAAGCTTTCTTT
TRBJ2-7 | - | TRBD2 | TRBV6-1 | CASSELAGVYEQYF | TGTGCCAGCAGTGAACTAGCGGGTGTGTACGAGCAGTACTTC
TRBJ2-7 | - | - | TRBV5-1 | CASSRGTGTRSSYEQYF | TGCGCCAGCAGCCGAGGGACCGGGACCCGGAGCTCCTACGAGCAGTACTTC
TRBJ1-1 | many | TRBD1 | TRBV6-2/TRBV6-3 | CASSYIPLQGNLNTEAFF | TGTGCCAGCAGTTACATCCCCCTACAGGGGAATTTGAACACTGAAGCTTTCTTT
TRBJ1-2 | many | - | TRBV7-8 | CASRSGAGPKSGYTF | TGTGCCAGCAGGTCCGGTGCAGGGCCGAAGAGTGGCTACACCTTC
TRBJ1-2 | many | - | TRBV13 | CASSLQGEDGYTF | TGTGCCAGCAGCTTACAGGGTGAGGATGGCTACACCTTC
TRBJ1-1 | - | - | TRBV6-2/TRBV6-3 | CASSKGRFEAFF | TGTGCCAGCAGCAAGGGACGATTTGAAGCTTTCTTT
TRBJ1-1 | many | - | TRBV5-4 | CASSLRAGSEAFF | TGTGCCAGCAGCTTGAGGGCGGGGTCTGAAGCTTTCTTT
TRBJ1-1 | - | TRBD1 | TRBV12-3/TRBV12-4 | CASSEGGPEAFF | TGTGCCAGCAGCGAAGGGGGCCCTGAAGCTTTCTTT
TRBJ1-2 | many | TRBD1 | TRBV15 | CATSSPGQAANYGYTF | TGTGCCACCAGCAGTCCGGGACAGGCTGCTAACTATGGCTACACCTTC
TRBJ1-1 | many | TRBD1 | TRBV12-3/TRBV12-4 | CASSFGRGRTEAFF | TGTGCCAGCAGTTTCGGCAGGGGGCGGACTGAAGCTTTCTTT
TRBJ1-6 | few | TRBD1 | TRBV18 | CASSPRVVTGGSPLHF | TGTGCCAGCTCACCACGGGTTGTGACAGGGGGTTCACCCCTCCACTTT
TRBJ2-7 | many | - | TRBV7-6 | CASSLVGGTYEQYF | TGTGCCAGCAGCTTAGTAGGGGGGACCTACGAGCAGTACTTC
TRBJ2-5 | - | TRBD1 | TRBV4-1 | CASSQDSTRQGQETQYF | TGCGCCAGCAGCCAAGATTCTACTCGACAGGGGCAAGAGACCCAGTACTTC
TRBJ2-5 | many | - | TRBV9 | CASSGSGTTKETQYF | TGTGCCAGCAGCGGATCCGGGACCACAAAAGAGACCCAGTACTTC
TRBJ2-7 | many | - | TRBV6-2/TRBV6-3 | CAGRGSGRDEQYF | TGTGCCGGCCGAGGGTCAGGGCGCGACGAGCAGTACTTC
TRBJ2-7 | many | - | TRBV27 | CASSLFRADYEQYF | TGTGCCAGCAGTTTGTTCAGGGCCGACTACGAGCAGTACTTC
TRBJ1-5 | many | TRBD1 | TRBV6-1 | CASSVGTGGVEPQHF | TGTGCCAGCAGTGTGGGGACAGGGGGCGTTGAGCCCCAGCATTTT
TRBJ1-2 | - | - | TRBV12-3/TRBV12-4 | CASTQGNGYTF | TGTGCCAGCACCCAGGGGAATGGCTACACCTTC
TRBJ2-7 | many | TRBD1 | TRBV11-2 | CASSPGGQGKQYF | TGTGCCAGCAGCCCCGGGGGACAGGGCAAGCAGTACTTC
TRBJ2-7 | few | - | TRBV18 | CASSPRRGSSYEQYF | TGTGCCAGCTCACCAAGAAGGGGGAGCTCCTACGAGCAGTACTTC
TRBJ2-3 | few | - | TRBV2 | CASRAGRGGGTDTQYF | TGTGCCAGCAGAGCAGGGAGGGGGGGAGGAACAGATACGCAGTATTTT
TRBJ2-3 | many | - | TRBV6-5 | CASVGLGAADTQYF | TGTGCCAGCGTCGGTCTTGGGGCGGCAGATACGCAGTATTTT
TRBJ2-7 | many | TRBD1 | TRBV2 | CASKGTAYEQYF | TGTGCCAGCAAGGGGACAGCCTACGAGCAGTACTTC
TRBJ1-5 | few | TRBD1 | TRBV6-1 | CASSEAQGAYQPQHF | TGTGCCAGCAGTGAAGCACAGGGGGCGTATCAGCCCCAACATTTT
TRBJ1-5 | many | - | TRBV6-5 | CASSYLPGQPQHF | TGTGCCAGCAGTTACCTACCGGGGCAGCCCCAGCATTTT
TRBJ1-2 | many | TRBD1 | TRBV5-1 | CASSLGRDRRSLDMGSGYTF | TGCGCCAGCAGCTTGGGTCGGGACAGAAGGAGTCTGGATATGGGTAGTGGCTACACCTTC
TRBJ1-5 | many | - | TRBV20-1 | CSAITGLNQPQHF | TGCAGTGCGATCACTGGGCTCAATCAGCCCCAGCATTTT
TRBJ2-4 | few | TRBD2 | TRBV6-2/TRBV6-3 | CASRNGRAVKYF | TGTGCCAGCAGGAATGGGAGGGCCGTTAAGTACTTC
TRBJ1-2 | many | - | TRBV6-5 | CASSYAPTDGYTF | TGTGCCAGCAGTTACGCCCCGACGGATGGCTACACCTTC
TRBJ2-4 | many | - | TRBV12-3/TRBV12-4 | CASSTDLDNIQYF | TGTGCCAGCAGTACCGACCTAGACAACATTCAGTACTTC
TRBJ1-2 | many | - | TRBV20-1 | CSARVQTSNYGYTF | TGCAGCGCTAGAGTCCAAACGAGTAACTATGGCTACACCTTC
TRBJ1-1 | many | - | TRBV6-2/TRBV6-3 | CASRTGQGRAEAFF | TGTGCCAGCAGAACGGGCCAGGGGCGAGCTGAAGCTTTCTTT
TRBJ1-5 | - | - | TRBV3-1 | CASTQGPNQPQHF | TGTGCCAGCACCCAGGGCCCGAATCAGCCCCAGCATTTT
TRBJ1-1 | many | TRBD1 | TRBV6-5 | CASSYGVGDRWNTEAFF | TGTGCCAGCAGTTACGGGGTGGGGGACAGGTGGAACACTGAAGCTTTCTTT
TRBJ2-7 | - | - | TRBV18 | CASQPGELDYEQYF | TGTGCCAGCCAACCCGGCGAACTCGACTACGAGCAGTACTTC
TRBJ2-7 | many | TRBD1 | TRBV6-2/TRBV6-3 | CASSSIPPGQGDYEQYF | TGTGCCAGCAGCTCTATACCGCCGGGACAGGGGGACTACGAGCAGTACTTC
TRBJ2-7 | many | TRBD1 | TRBV14 | CASSPYGTGDGNGQYF | TGTGCCAGCAGCCCGTACGGGACAGGGGATGGTAACGGGCAGTACTTC
TRBJ2-5 | many | - | TRBV6-5 | CASSYSMSTGKETQYF | TGTGCCAGCAGTTACTCGATGTCTACAGGGAAGGAGACCCAGTACTTC
TRBJ2-5 | once | - | TRBV10-3 | CVIRDSPETQYF | TGTGTCATCAGGGACTCCCCGGAGACCCAGTACTTC
TRBJ1-6 | few | - | TRBV19 | CASSRANSPLHF | TGTGCCAGTAGTCGGGCGAATTCACCCCTCCACTTT
TRBJ2-7 | once | TRBD2 | TRBV27 | CASSYTSGPSYEQYF | TGTGCCAGCAGTTATACTAGCGGACCCTCCTACGAGCAGTACTTC
TRBJ2-5 | - | - | TRBV3-1 | CASSQRAVQETQYF | TGTGCCAGCAGCCAGAGAGCGGTACAAGAGACCCAGTACTTC
TRBJ2-7 | many | TRBD1 | TRBV6-2/TRBV6-3 | CASSPDRVRYEQYF | TGTGCCAGCAGTCCCGACAGGGTTCGCTACGAGCAGTACTTC
TRBJ2-7 | many | TRBD1 | TRBV7-9 | CASSDRDFYEQYF | TGTGCCAGCAGCGACAGGGATTTCTACGAGCAGTACTTC
TRBJ1-3 | many | - | TRBV6-5 | CASSYPSTPKKGRNTIYF | TGTGCCAGCAGTTACCCTTCAACGCCGAAAAAGGGTAGGAACACCATATATTTT
TRBJ1-1 | many | - | TRBV11-2 | CASSLILAAEAFF | TGTGCCAGCAGCTTAATCCTCGCAGCGGAAGCTTTCTTT